These T cell receptor beta chains were read from a single sample in a study of blood T cell repertoires in COVID-19. Clones were sequenced by immunoSEQ multiplex PCR, and TCRdb holds only the in-frame ones, with some missing. This sample yields more than 250,000 clones, of which 80% to 85% are seen a single time; roughly 5.3% belongs to the top ten. Sequenced material: PBMCs or T cells enriched from blood (not recorded which). The receptors here all came from a man aged 35-49 years who had been exposed to COVID-19. CDR3s include the opening cysteine and the closing phenylalanine or tryptophan. Each record gives: D gene, J gene, V gene, clone size, CDR3 protein, CDR3 DNA. D genes are given only for firm matches. Clone sizes are given selectively: once, few, many, or a class where the clone is expanded.

D gene: NA; J gene: TRBJ1-2; V gene: TRBV6-5; clone size: NA; CDR3 protein: CASSYDGQYGYTF; CDR3 DNA: TGTGCCAGCAGTTACGACGGACAGTATGGCTACACCTTC
D gene: NA; J gene: TRBJ2-7; V gene: TRBV21-1; clone size: NA; CDR3 protein: CASNPQTSSGEQYF; CDR3 DNA: TGTGCCAGCAACCCCCAAACTAGCTCGGGCGAGCAGTACTTC
D gene: TRBD2; J gene: TRBJ2-1; V gene: TRBV30; clone size: few; CDR3 protein: CAWGGGRAVGEQFF; CDR3 DNA: TGTGCCTGGGGAGGAGGGAGGGCCGTCGGTGAGCAGTTCTTC
D gene: TRBD1; J gene: TRBJ1-2; V gene: TRBV7-2; clone size: NA; CDR3 protein: CASSIRQGRGYTF; CDR3 DNA: TGTGCCAGCAGCATCCGACAGGGTAGGGGCTACACCTTC
D gene: TRBD2; J gene: TRBJ2-2; V gene: TRBV5-4; clone size: NA; CDR3 protein: CASSLGLAGNTGELFF; CDR3 DNA: TGTGCCAGCAGCTTGGGGCTAGCGGGCAACACCGGGGAGCTGTTTTTT
D gene: NA; J gene: TRBJ1-5; V gene: TRBV2; clone size: once; CDR3 protein: CASSERLFHQHF; CDR3 DNA: TGTGCCAGCAGTGAGAGACTTTTTCATCAGCATTTT
D gene: NA; J gene: TRBJ1-2; V gene: TRBV7-2; clone size: once; CDR3 protein: CASSYGSGGYYGYTF; CDR3 DNA: TGTGCCAGCAGCTACGGGTCCGGGGGTTACTATGGCTACACCTTC
D gene: NA; J gene: TRBJ2-7; V gene: TRBV12-3/TRBV12-4; clone size: many; CDR3 protein: CASSSTGAYEQYF; CDR3 DNA: TGTGCCAGCAGCTCGACAGGAGCCTACGAGCAGTACTTC
D gene: TRBD1; J gene: TRBJ2-2; V gene: TRBV24-1; clone size: NA; CDR3 protein: CATSESGQGAGGELFF; CDR3 DNA: TGTGCCACCAGTGAGAGCGGACAGGGGGCGGGAGGGGAGCTGTTTTTT
D gene: TRBD2; J gene: TRBJ2-7; V gene: TRBV7-6; clone size: few; CDR3 protein: CASSFREGRGDEQYF; CDR3 DNA: TGTGCCAGCAGCTTCCGGGAGGGCCGCGGCGACGAGCAGTACTTC
D gene: TRBD2; J gene: TRBJ2-3; V gene: TRBV7-6; clone size: NA; CDR3 protein: CASSLGLRGTTDTQYF; CDR3 DNA: TGTGCCAGCAGCTTAGGTCTGCGGGGGACCACAGATACGCAGTATTTT
D gene: TRBD1; J gene: TRBJ2-5; V gene: TRBV27; clone size: NA; CDR3 protein: CATGTGLGETQYF; CDR3 DNA: TGTGCCACTGGGACAGGGCTGGGTGAGACCCAGTACTTC
D gene: NA; J gene: TRBJ1-1; V gene: TRBV2; clone size: NA; CDR3 protein: CASRSGLNTEAFF; CDR3 DNA: TGTGCCAGCCGCTCGGGGTTGAACACTGAAGCTTTCTTT
D gene: TRBD2; J gene: TRBJ2-1; V gene: TRBV11-3; clone size: NA; CDR3 protein: CASSETSGYNEQFF; CDR3 DNA: TGTGCCAGCAGCGAGACTAGCGGGTACAATGAGCAGTTCTTC
D gene: NA; J gene: TRBJ2-7; V gene: TRBV7-8; clone size: NA; CDR3 protein: CASSLRQVNYEQYF; CDR3 DNA: TGTGCCAGCAGCTTAAGGCAGGTCAACTACGAGCAGTACTTC
D gene: NA; J gene: TRBJ2-2; V gene: TRBV19; clone size: NA; CDR3 protein: CASANPSGFTGELFF; CDR3 DNA: TGTGCCAGTGCGAACCCCTCAGGGTTCACCGGGGAGCTGTTTTTT
D gene: TRBD1; J gene: TRBJ2-5; V gene: TRBV2; clone size: NA; CDR3 protein: CASSDRGRRETQYF; CDR3 DNA: TGTGCCAGCAGTGACAGGGGGCGCCGGGAGACCCAGTACTTC
D gene: NA; J gene: TRBJ1-1; V gene: TRBV10-3; clone size: few; CDR3 protein: CATTKAVVAAGGTEAFF; CDR3 DNA: TGTGCCACCACTAAGGCAGTAGTGGCGGCGGGTGGGACTGAAGCTTTCTTT
D gene: TRBD1; J gene: TRBJ1-2; V gene: TRBV7-3; clone size: NA; CDR3 protein: CASSLKGQGWGAGYTF; CDR3 DNA: TGTGCCAGCAGCTTAAAAGGACAGGGCTGGGGCGCGGGCTACACCTTC
D gene: NA; J gene: TRBJ1-2; V gene: TRBV30; clone size: NA; CDR3 protein: CAWKEKGGYTF; CDR3 DNA: TGTGCCTGGAAGGAAAAGGGGGGCTACACCTTC
D gene: NA; J gene: TRBJ1-1; V gene: TRBV7-9; clone size: NA; CDR3 protein: CASSAYKPGDAEAFF; CDR3 DNA: TGTGCCAGCAGCGCCTACAAACCGGGGGACGCTGAAGCTTTCTTT